This is a list of T cell receptor beta chains from one sample in a study of T cells after posttransplantation cyclophosphamide. The assay was immunoSEQ multiplex PCR, and TCRdb's table has in-frame clones only and misses some. The sample consists of 20,000 to 25,000 clones, about nine tenths of them appearing once. Specimen: PBMCs, collected after allogeneic stem cell transplant with posttransplant cyclophosphamide. The receptors originated from a female patient aged 30-39 years who received an allogeneic stem cell transplant from an unrelated donor, was CMV-positive, and had no GVHD. Among the T cells, some may be from the graft donor. CDR3s include the opening cysteine and the closing phenylalanine or tryptophan. D genes are given only for firm matches. Where a row states a size, it is once, few, many or the class of an expanded clone; other rows omit it.

j_gene,abundance,v_gene,d_gene,CDR3aa,CDR3nt
TRBJ2-6,.,TRBV28,TRBD1,CASSFPGNRGLANVLTF,TGTGCCAGCAGTTTCCCGGGCAACAGGGGGCTGGCCAACGTCCTGACTTTC
TRBJ2-3,.,TRBV10-3,TRBD2,CAIMGLATDTQYF,TGTGCCATCATGGGACTAGCGACAGATACGCAGTATTTT
TRBJ1-5,.,TRBV29-1,TRBD1,CSVEQGANQPQHF,TGCAGCGTTGAACAGGGGGCCAATCAGCCCCAGCATTTT
TRBJ2-2,.,TRBV7-3,TRBD1,CASSLTGAGGKAGELFF,TGTGCCAGCAGCTTAACAGGGGCAGGGGGTAAAGCCGGGGAGCTGTTTTTT
TRBJ1-1,.,TRBV7-9,.,CASSLVGLAPTEAFF,TGTGCCAGCAGCTTAGTTGGGCTCGCCCCCACTGAAGCTTTCTTT
TRBJ2-7,.,TRBV2,TRBD1,CASSENLPAGTGEQYF,TGTGCCAGCAGTGAAAATTTACCGGCCGGGACAGGCGAGCAGTACTTC
TRBJ2-7,.,TRBV6-1,TRBD2,CASSDALAGGSYEQYF,TGTGCCAGCAGTGACGCTCTAGCGGGGGGATCCTACGAGCAGTACTTC
TRBJ1-6,.,TRBV6-5,TRBD1,CASSYSNRGSPLHF,TGTGCCAGCAGTTACTCGAACAGGGGGTCACCCCTCCACTTT
TRBJ1-2,.,TRBV6-1,.,CASSGQGSNYGYTF,TGTGCCAGCAGTGGGCAGGGGTCCAACTATGGCTACACCTTC
TRBJ2-1,.,TRBV15,.,CATSRESRNEQFF,TGTGCCACCAGCAGAGAATCCAGGAATGAGCAGTTCTTC
TRBJ2-7,.,TRBV15,.,CATSRENNYEQYF,TGTGCCACCAGCAGAGAAAATAACTACGAGCAGTACTTC
TRBJ1-2,.,TRBV19,.,CASSRGGLNYGYTF,TGTGCCAGTAGTCGGGGGGGTTTAAACTATGGCTACACCTTC
TRBJ2-6,.,TRBV5-8,TRBD1,CASSFRQGTLSGANVLTF,TGTGCCAGCAGCTTTCGACAGGGTACCTTATCTGGGGCCAACGTCCTGACTTTC
TRBJ2-2,.,TRBV28,.,CASIPGQNTGELFF,TGTGCCAGCATTCCGGGACAGAACACCGGGGAGCTGTTTTTT
TRBJ2-5,.,TRBV19,TRBD1,CASSFFPGTGKGETQYF,TGTGCCAGTAGTTTTTTTCCCGGGACAGGTAAAGGAGAGACCCAGTACTTC
TRBJ2-6,.,TRBV7-9,.,CASSPGREKTGANVLTF,TGTGCCAGCAGCCCGGGCAGGGAAAAGACTGGGGCCAACGTCCTGACTTTC
TRBJ1-1,.,TRBV12-5,.,CASGSPIRGGTEAFF,TGTGCTAGTGGTTCCCCAATAAGAGGAGGGACTGAAGCTTTCTTT
TRBJ2-3,.,TRBV11-1,TRBD2,CASSPTLAGDTDTQYF,TGTGCCAGCAGTCCTACACTAGCGGGGGATACAGATACGCAGTATTTT
TRBJ2-1,.,TRBV5-6,.,CASSSDFINEQFF,TGTGCCAGCAGCTCTGACTTCATTAATGAGCAGTTCTTC
TRBJ1-6,.,TRBV4-3,.,CASSPLRNNSPLHF,TGCGCCAGCAGCCCCCTGAGAAATAATTCACCCCTCCACTTT
TRBJ2-6,.,TRBV7-9,.,CASSQDSPSGANVLTF,TGTGCCAGCAGCCAAGACTCCCCCTCTGGGGCCAACGTCCTGACTTTC
TRBJ1-4,.,TRBV9,TRBD1,CASSLRPGQGNEKLFF,TGTGCCAGCAGCTTACGACCGGGACAGGGGAATGAAAAACTGTTTTTT
TRBJ1-5,.,TRBV6-1,.,CASSENRRGQPQHF,TGTGCCAGCAGTGAAAATCGACGGGGACAGCCCCAGCATTTT
TRBJ2-7,once,TRBV7-6,TRBD2,CASSLVGRGAANPYEQYF,TGTGCCAGCAGCTTAGTGGGGCGGGGGGCCGCTAACCCCTACGAGCAGTACTTC
TRBJ2-5,.,TRBV6-1,.,CASSLRGETQYF,TGTGCCAGCAGTTTGAGGGGGGAGACCCAGTACTTC
TRBJ1-1,.,TRBV27,.,CASSALPQDWDTEAFF,TGTGCCAGCAGTGCACTCCCGCAGGATTGGGACACTGAAGCTTTCTTT
TRBJ1-2,.,TRBV19,TRBD1,CASRRTGGGYTF,TGTGCCAGCCGACGGACAGGGGGAGGCTACACCTTC
TRBJ2-3,.,TRBV9,TRBD2,CASSPRSAGGPGSTDTQYF,TGTGCCAGCAGCCCCCGCTCGGCGGGGGGGCCGGGGAGCACAGATACGCAGTATTTT
TRBJ2-1,.,TRBV7-8,.,CASSLTTGWSSYNEQFF,TGTGCCAGCAGCCTAACAACAGGGTGGAGCTCCTACAATGAGCAGTTCTTC
TRBJ2-2,.,TRBV7-7,.,CASSPKSSPGELFF,TGTGCTAGCAGCCCCAAATCAAGCCCCGGGGAGCTGTTTTTT
TRBJ1-1,.,TRBV23-1,.,CASSRTDLNTEAFF,TGCGCCAGCAGTCGGACAGATCTGAACACTGAAGCTTTCTTT